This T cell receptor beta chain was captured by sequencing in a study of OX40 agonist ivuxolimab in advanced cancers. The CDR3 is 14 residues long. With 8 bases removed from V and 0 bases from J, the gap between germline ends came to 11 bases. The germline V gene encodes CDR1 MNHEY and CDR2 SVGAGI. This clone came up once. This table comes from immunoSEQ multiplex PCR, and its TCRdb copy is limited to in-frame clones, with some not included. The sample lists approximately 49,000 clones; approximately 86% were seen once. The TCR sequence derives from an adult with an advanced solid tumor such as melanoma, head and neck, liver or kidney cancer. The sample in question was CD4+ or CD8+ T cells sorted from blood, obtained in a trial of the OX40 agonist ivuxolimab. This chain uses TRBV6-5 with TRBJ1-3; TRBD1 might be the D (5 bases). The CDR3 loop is CASRGASSGNTIYF. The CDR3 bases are TGTGCCAGCCGTGGGGCAAGCTCTGGAAACACCATATATTTT.